This entry lists 32 T cell receptor beta chains sequenced from one sample in a study of radiotherapy plus CTLA-4 blockade in lung cancer. Sequenced by immunoSEQ multiplex PCR; TCRdb stores in-frame clones only, minus some. The data contain around 59,000 clones, under 75% of them singletons. The starting material was peripheral blood, obtained from a patient treated with radiotherapy plus ipilimumab. The receptors shown here come from a human donor with non-small cell lung cancer whose response to radiotherapy plus ipilimumab could not be evaluated.

The rearrangement links TRBV2 to TRBJ2-5; 12 bases are a match to TRBD2. This CDR3 has 17 residues. The V and J ends lost 5 bases and 5 bases, in that order; junction bases with no gene match: 12. In germline, CDR1 is SNHLY, CDR2 FYNNEI. The CDR3 DNA is TGTGCCAGCAGTCCCCTGGCTAGCGGGGGGGCTCGGGAGACCCAGTACTTC. It encodes CASSPLASGGARETQYF. Together with reference TRBV2 and TRBJ2-5, the CDR3 gives the full variable domain: EPEVTQTPSHQVTQMGQEVILRCVPISNHLYFYWYRQILGQKVEFLVSFYNNEISEKSEIFDDQFSVERPDGSNFTLKIRSTKLEDSAMYFCASSPLASGGARETQYFGPGTRLLVL.

This clone showed up just a few times. The chain employs TRBV5-6 and TRBJ2-3; 10 bases are shared with TRBD2. This CDR3 has 19 residues. J lost 7 bases, V lost 3 bases, and 20 bases had no gene match. CDR1 and CDR2 from the germline V gene are SGHDT and YYEEEE. The CDR3 spells CASSSSGGVFNPDINTQYF. CDR3 nucleotides: TGTGCCAGCAGCTCGAGCGGGGGGGTTTTCAACCCCGATATCAATACGCAGTATTTT.

This chain links TRBV21-1 with TRBJ2-1; TRBD2 reflects the table's D call only, with no check against the DNA. TRBV21-1 is a pseudogene segment. This CDR3 contains 16 residues. The DNA for the CDR3 is TGTGCCAGCAGCCAGACCGGGACTAGGGACTACAATGAGCAGTTCTTC. It translates to CASSQTGTRDYNEQFF.

V and J are TRBV6-6 and TRBJ1-1, with 7 bases lining up with TRBD1. Trimming took 6 bases from V and 1 from J; bases not matched to a gene: 8. From germline, CDR1 is MNHNY and CDR2 SVGAGI (reference sequence). The CDR3 has 15 residues. DNA for the CDR3: TGTGCCAGCAGGTTGGGGACAGCTTGGAACACTGAAGCTTTCTTT. Its protein is CASRLGTAWNTEAFF.

The rearrangement uses TRBV28 and TRBJ2-2; perhaps TRBD1 as D (6 bases). The length of the CDR3 is 17 residues. Germline CDR1 MDHEN, CDR2 SYDVKM. Trimming shortened V by 6 bases and J by 1 base, and 18 bases separated the two germline ends. As DNA, the CDR3 is TGTGCCAGCAGCCCCTCGGATGGGGGACAGAACACCGGGGAGCTGTTTTTT. Its translation: CASSPSDGGQNTGELFF. Combining the CDR3 with reference TRBV28 and TRBJ2-2 gives the whole variable domain DVKVTQSSRYLVKRTGEKVFLECVQDMDHENMFWYRQDPGLGLRLIYFSYDVKMKEKGDIPEGYSVSREKKERFSLILESASTNQTSMYLCASSPSDGGQNTGELFFGEGSRLTVL.

This clone was observed a few times. The chain uses TRBV14 and TRBJ2-5; TRBD1 might be the D (6 bases). Germline CDR1 is SGHDN and CDR2 is FVKESK. V gave up 4 bases and J gave up 5 bases, with 20 bases separating them. The CDR3 is 16 amino acids. CDR3 coding DNA: TGTGCCAGCAGCCCCGGGACAAGAGGGTTGTGGGAGACCCAGTACTTC. Translated, it gives CASSPGTRGLWETQYF. Full variable domain (rest looked up from reference TRBV14 and TRBJ2-5): EAGVTQFPSHSVIEKGQTVTLRCDPISGHDNLYWYRRVMGKEIKFLLHFVKESKQDESGMPNNRFLAERTGGTYSTLKVQPAELEDSGVYFCASSPGTRGLWETQYFGPGTRLLVL.

V gene TRBV11-3 combines with J gene TRBJ1-5, with D uncertain. The length of the CDR3 is 13 residues. In germline, CDR1 is SGHNT, CDR2 YENEEA. The germline V and J ends were trimmed by 1 base and 8 bases, with 9 bases remaining between them. CDR3 in DNA: TGTGCCAGCAGCTTAGGCAGTCAGGAGCCCCAGCATTTT. Protein product: CASSLGSQEPQHF.

This chain joins TRBV11-3 and TRBJ2-7, with 7 bases aligning to TRBD1. This CDR3 comprises 16 residues. The junction had 7 bases not matched to a gene; V was cut back by 0 bases and J by 2 bases. CDR1 and CDR2 (germline): SGHNT, YENEEA. The CDR3 sequence is CASSLEASGQPYEQYF. CDR3 nucleotide sequence: TGTGCCAGCAGCTTAGAGGCCTCGGGACAGCCCTACGAGCAGTACTTC. Full variable domain (rest looked up from reference TRBV11-3 and TRBJ2-7): EAGVVQSPRYKIIEKKQPVAFWCNPISGHNTLYWYLQNLGQGPELLIRYENEEAVDDSQLPKDRFSAERLKGVDSTLKIQPAELGDSAVYLCASSLEASGQPYEQYFGPGTRLTVT.

The chain is built from TRBV30 and TRBJ2-7, with D perhaps TRBD2 (5 bases). V lost 2 bases, J lost 3 bases, and 11 bases lay in between. Per the germline V gene, CDR1 is GTSNPN and CDR2 is SVGIG (reference sequence). The CDR3 is made up of 13 amino acids. The CDR3 region has the DNA TGTGCCTGGAGTCCCGGGAACGGCTACGAGCAGTACTTC. It encodes CAWSPGNGYEQYF.

The genes are TRBV28 and TRBJ1-1, with TRBD1 identical over 7 bases. The CDR3 has 11 amino acids. V lost 3 bases and J lost 10; bases outside the gene matches: 2. Germline V gene lookup returns CDR1 MDHEN and CDR2 SYDVKM. The CDR3 is CASSLNRGAFF. As DNA, the CDR3 is TGTGCCAGCAGTTTGAACAGGGGAGCTTTCTTT.

CDR3 bases: TGTGCCAGCAGGCCAGGGGGCGAAGATACGCAGTATTTT. It yields the protein CASRPGGEDTQYF. J is TRBJ2-3 and V is TRBV6-6, with 8 bases aligning to TRBD1. Germline V gene data show CDR1 as MNHNY and CDR2 as SVGAGI (reference sequence). This CDR3 comprises 13 residues. With 6 bases clipped from V and 5 bases from J, the junction kept 4 bases outside the gene matches.

The V call is TRBV9, the J call TRBJ1-1; TRBD1 is a possible D gene (5 bases). V was clipped by 3 bases and J by 5 bases, with 14 bases between them. The CDR3 totals 14 residues. Germline V gene lookup returns CDR1 SGDLS and CDR2 YYNGEE. The CDR3 DNA sequence: TGTGCCAGCAGCGCGGGACGGGAGAATACTGAAGCTTTCTTT. As protein: CASSAGRENTEAFF.

The gene calls are TRBV4-1 and TRBJ1-6; 7 nucleotides align to TRBD1. This CDR3 comprises 15 residues. Germline V gene sequence: CDR1 MGHRA, CDR2 YSYEKL. V dropped 4 bases and J dropped 7; count of bases not matched to a gene: 7. The DNA for the CDR3 is TGCGCCAGCAGCCGATCACAGGGGTGGAATTCACCCCTCCACTTT. It is translated as CASSRSQGWNSPLHF.

The rearrangement links TRBV27 to TRBJ2-1; 8 bases align to TRBD2. The CDR3 covers 15 residues. Germline-derived CDR1 and CDR2 are MNHEY and SMNVEV (reference sequence). V trimming: 8 bases; J trimming: 6 bases; junction bases outside the gene matches: 12. The CDR3 loop is CASGVYGTSSNEQFF. Written as DNA, the CDR3 is TGTGCCAGCGGGGTCTATGGGACTAGTTCCAATGAGCAGTTCTTC.

The chain is built from TRBV18 and TRBJ1-2; 9 positions agree with TRBD1. This CDR3 comprises 16 residues. V was clipped by 6 bases and J by 3 bases; unmatched bases: 11. CDR1 and CDR2 from the germline V gene are KGHSH and LQKENI. The CDR3 loop is CASSSGQGREYYGYTF. As DNA, the CDR3 is TGTGCCAGCTCGTCGGGACAGGGAAGGGAGTACTATGGCTACACCTTC.

This chain links TRBV4-1 with TRBJ2-7; 9 positions agree with TRBD1. This CDR3 has 17 residues. Germline V gene data show CDR1 as MGHRA and CDR2 as YSYEKL. J was trimmed by 1 base and V by 3 bases; bases with no gene match: 10. CDR3 bases: TGCGCCAGCAGCCAGCTTATCTCCGGGACAGGGTCCTACGAGCAGTACTTC. This codes for CASSQLISGTGSYEQYF.

The rearrangement links TRBV14 to TRBJ2-7; possibly TRBD1 for D (5 bases). Trimming pared 0 bases from V and 5 bases from J, leaving 14 bases between. Germline loops: CDR1 SGHDN, CDR2 FVKESK. The CDR3 sequence is 15 residues long. DNA of the CDR3: TGTGCCAGCAGCCAAGATGGTTTCAGGGCAGACGAGCAGTACTTC. As protein: CASSQDGFRADEQYF.

The V gene is TRBV27, the J gene TRBJ2-3, with unresolved D. The V gene lost 6 bases and the J gene lost 5 bases, with 12 bases spanning the gap. The CDR3 loop spans 13 amino acids. Germline V lookup: CDR1 MNHEY, CDR2 SMNVEV (reference sequence). CDR3 loop: CASRHNSGDTQYF. As DNA, the CDR3 is TGTGCCAGCAGGCATAACTCCGGAGATACGCAGTATTTT.

The J gene is TRBJ1-5, the V gene TRBV4-1; the D is unclear. V was shortened by 4 bases and J by 3 bases, with 16 bases between the two germline ends. Germline V gene data show CDR1 as MGHRA and CDR2 as YSYEKL. The CDR3 runs 16 residues. The CDR3 loop reads CASSPSGGSFNQPQHF. DNA for the CDR3: TGCGCCAGCAGCCCGTCCGGAGGCAGCTTCAATCAGCCCCAGCATTTT.

This clone has a handful of counts. The V gene is TRBV19, the J gene TRBJ2-1; 9 bases are a match to TRBD2. The germline V gene has CDR1 LNHDA and CDR2 SQIVND (reference sequence). Unmatched junction bases numbered 7, after V lost 4 bases and J lost 6 bases. This CDR3 region has 15 residues. The CDR3 is CASSTGGGAFNEQFF. The DNA of the CDR3 is TGTGCCAGTAGTACTGGCGGGGGGGCCTTCAATGAGCAGTTCTTC.

The rearrangement joins TRBV19 to TRBJ2-4, with TRBD1 as a possible D gene (6 bases). V was cut by 4 bases and J by 7 bases, with 17 bases left in between. Germline CDR1 LNHDA, CDR2 SQIVND (reference sequence). CDR3 length: 15 amino acids. For the CDR3, the DNA is TGTGCCAGTAGTAACCTACAGGGTCGAGGGAACATTCAGTACTTC. This gives the protein CASSNLQGRGNIQYF.

This chain's CDR3 is CASSRNRGRDNEQFF. DNA of the CDR3: TGCGCCAGCAGCCGCAACAGGGGGCGCGACAATGAGCAGTTCTTC. J is TRBJ2-1 and V is TRBV4-1; TRBD1 matches 9 bases. This CDR3 is built from 15 residues. Trimming removed 4 bases from V and 5 bases from J; junction bases left unmatched: 6. Germline V gene data show CDR1 as MGHRA and CDR2 as YSYEKL.

About this clone: Other DNA sequences within the sample encode an identical CDR3. The rearrangement links TRBV20-1 to TRBJ2-7; D is unclear. There are 11 residues in the CDR3. Per the germline V gene, CDR1 is DFQATT and CDR2 is SNEGSKA (reference sequence). The V gene lost 0 bases and the J gene lost 4 bases, with 4 bases spanning the gap. In DNA form, the CDR3 reads TGCAGTGCTAGAGACTCTTACGAGCAGTACTTC. It specifies CSARDSYEQYF.

The rearrangement uses TRBV6-6 and TRBJ2-2, with 7 positions matching TRBD1. CDR1 is MNHNY, CDR2 SVGAGI, per germline (reference sequence). Trimming took 7 bases from V and 1 from J; bases not matched to a gene: 9. The CDR3 is 16 residues long. Here the CDR3 DNA reads TGTGCCAGCATTCCACAGGGGCGAGAGAACACCGGGGAGCTGTTTTTT. Residues: CASIPQGRENTGELFF.

The chain is built from TRBV19 and TRBJ1-1, with TRBD1 matching over 8 bases. The J segment lost 1 base and the V segment lost 4 bases, leaving 5 bases of the junction unmatched. The CDR3 spans 15 residues. The V gene's germline CDR1 is LNHDA and CDR2 SQIVND (reference sequence). CDR3 in DNA: TGTGCCAGTAGTACCTACAGGGGGACGAACACTGAAGCTTTCTTT. Translation: CASSTYRGTNTEAFF.

V is TRBV10-2 and J is TRBJ2-1, with 8 nucleotides matching TRBD1. The trim removed 8 bases at V and 1 base at J, leaving 7 bases unmatched. From germline, CDR1 is WSHSY and CDR2 SAAADI. The CDR3 extends over 15 amino acids. This CDR3 reads CASLKTGASYNEQFF. The CDR3 DNA reads TGCGCCAGCCTGAAGACAGGGGCTTCCTACAATGAGCAGTTCTTC.

The rearrangement uses TRBV28 and TRBJ1-5; D is unclear. This CDR3 has 15 amino acids. With 3 bases removed from V and 2 bases from J, the gap between germline ends came to 11 bases. Germline V lookup: CDR1 MDHEN, CDR2 SYDVKM. CDR3 DNA: TGTGCCAGCAGTTTGTCTGGGCAGGGCAATCAGCCCCAGCATTTT. Protein sequence: CASSLSGQGNQPQHF.

The rearrangement links TRBV7-6 to TRBJ2-7, with TRBD2 matching 14 bases. J was trimmed by 6 bases and V by 4 bases; bases with no gene match: 5. Germline V gene lookup returns CDR1 SGHVS and CDR2 FNYEAQ. The CDR3 is 15 amino acids. The CDR3 is CASSSLGTSGSEQYF. The CDR3 bases are TGTGCCAGCAGCTCCCTAGGGACTAGCGGGAGCGAGCAGTACTTC.

The V call is TRBV5-4, the J call TRBJ1-1; 9 nucleotides line up with TRBD1. CDR1 is SGHNT, CDR2 YYREEE, per germline (reference sequence). The CDR3 has 15 amino acids. J was trimmed by 5 bases and V by 4 bases; bases with no gene match: 9. The CDR3 region is CASSAYRGLETEAFF. The DNA of the CDR3 is TGTGCCAGCAGCGCCTACAGGGGGCTAGAAACTGAAGCTTTCTTT.

V gene TRBV19 combines with J gene TRBJ2-3; 9 positions match TRBD2. V shed 9 bases and J 1 base; nucleotides not matched to a gene: 11. The CDR3 spans 16 residues. Germline assignment: CDR1 LNHDA and CDR2 SQIVND (reference sequence). The CDR3 loop reads CASQLAGGPGTDTQYF. The CDR3 DNA follows: TGTGCCAGCCAACTCGCGGGGGGGCCGGGCACAGATACGCAGTATTTT. Based on the CDR3 plus reference TRBV19 and TRBJ2-3, the full variable domain is DGGITQSPKYLFRKEGQNVTLSCEQNLNHDAMYWYRQDPGQGLRLIYYSQIVNDFQKGDIAEGYSVSREKKESFPLTVTSAQKNPTAFYLCASQLAGGPGTDTQYFGPGTRLTVL.

The gene calls are TRBV6-1 and TRBJ1-5, with D unresolved. Per germline, CDR1 MNHNS and CDR2 SASEGT. V was shortened by 4 bases and J by 3 bases, with 7 bases between the two germline ends. CDR3 length equals 13 residues. CDR3 nucleotides: TGTGCCAGCAGTGGTCGGGACAATCAGCCCCAGCATTTT. Protein sequence: CASSGRDNQPQHF.

The chain employs TRBV9 and TRBJ1-5; no clear D. CDR1 is SGDLS, CDR2 YYNGEE, per germline. Deletions cut 0 bases from V and 4 bases from J, with 17 bases between. The CDR3 runs to 17 residues. CDR3 residues: CASSVGLPGVANQPQHF. CDR3 bases: TGTGCCAGCAGCGTAGGCCTACCCGGGGTGGCAAATCAGCCCCAGCATTTT.